This entry lists 2 T cell receptor beta chains sequenced from one sample in a study of blood T cell repertoires in COVID-19. Only in-frame clones appear in the TCRdb table, and some are missing; sequencing was by immunoSEQ multiplex PCR. The sample yields 100,000 or so clones, approximately 86% seen once. The sample comprised peripheral blood. All receptors come from a man aged 60 to 69 with acute or convalescent COVID-19.

The chain couples TRBV3-1 (or the pseudogene TRBV3-2) to TRBJ1-6; 7 positions match TRBD1. This CDR3 has 15 residues. Germline lookup yields CDR1 LGHDT and CDR2 YNNKEL (reference sequence). Trimming removed 1 base from V and 7 bases from J; junction bases left unmatched: 4. DNA for the CDR3: TGTGCCAGCAGCCAAGCCGGGACAGTAAATTCACCCCTCCACTTT. This encodes CASSQAGTVNSPLHF.

This clone is a singleton in its sample. The chain is built from TRBV9 and TRBJ1-2; 7 bases agree with TRBD1. Losses at the gene ends were 0 bases for V and 6 bases for J; bases not matched to a gene: 5. CDR3 length: 14 residues. Germline V CDR1 and CDR2: SGDLS, YYNGEE. The CDR3 region has the DNA TGTGCCAGCAGCGTAGTTGCAGGGGGAAATGGCTACACCTTC. Protein: CASSVVAGGNGYTF.